This record looks at one TCR beta chain sequence and its context. Its antigen is not identified. Germline V gives CDR1 MDHEN, CDR2 SYDVKM. V gave up 2 bases and J gave up 0 bases; unmatched junction bases: 11. The CDR3 contains 20 residues. The data derive from a study of shared clonotypes between healthy human individuals. On the study more broadly: Each donor's CD8 memory used one plate, CD8 naive two, each CD4 subset three.

The method was immunoSEQ multiplex PCR; TCRdb's version includes in-frame clones alone and lacks a portion of them. The sample consists of about 1 million clones, around 74% of them appearing once. Study-wide results and caveats: Generation probabilities were higher for clonotypes shared across all four sorted-subset donors than for unshared ones. Of the naive CD4 clonotypes, around 4.7% were shared across a few donors. Larger richness was generally estimated for naive than memory subsets.

The sample consisted of memory CD4+ T cells sorted from blood. Indicated subset: CD45RA-negative fraction. The J gene is TRBJ2-6, the V gene TRBV28, with TRBD1 matching 9 bases. This receptor was identified in a young man in good health. The CDR3 loop is CASSLRGWDRVASGANVLTF. As DNA, the CDR3 is TGTGCCAGCAGTTTAAGGGGGTGGGACAGGGTGGCCTCTGGGGCCAACGTCCTGACTTTC. Filled out from reference TRBV28 and TRBJ2-6, the complete variable domain reads DVKVTQSSRYLVKRTGEKVFLECVQDMDHENMFWYRQDPGLGLRLIYFSYDVKMKEKGDIPEGYSVSREKKERFSLILESASTNQTSMYLCASSLRGWDRVASGANVLTFGAGSRLTVL.